This T cell receptor beta chain stems from a study of blood T cell repertoires in COVID-19. Measured with immunoSEQ multiplex PCR; TCRdb has only the in-frame clones, and not every one. The sample consists of 200,000 to 250,000 clones, roughly 77% of them appearing once. With V trimmed by 4 bases and J by 5 bases, 10 bases remained unmatched. This CDR3 has 16 amino acids. Germline loops: CDR1 SGHRS, CDR2 YFSETQ. This sequence originates from a man between 40 and 49 years old who had recovered from COVID-19. The sample consisted of PBMCs or T cells enriched from blood (not recorded which). This sequence joins TRBV5-1 and TRBJ1-4; 8 bases align to TRBD1. The CDR3 nucleotides read TGCGCCAGCAGCAGGGAAGGGACAGGCTGGAATGAAAAACTGTTTTTT. It specifies CASSREGTGWNEKLFF.